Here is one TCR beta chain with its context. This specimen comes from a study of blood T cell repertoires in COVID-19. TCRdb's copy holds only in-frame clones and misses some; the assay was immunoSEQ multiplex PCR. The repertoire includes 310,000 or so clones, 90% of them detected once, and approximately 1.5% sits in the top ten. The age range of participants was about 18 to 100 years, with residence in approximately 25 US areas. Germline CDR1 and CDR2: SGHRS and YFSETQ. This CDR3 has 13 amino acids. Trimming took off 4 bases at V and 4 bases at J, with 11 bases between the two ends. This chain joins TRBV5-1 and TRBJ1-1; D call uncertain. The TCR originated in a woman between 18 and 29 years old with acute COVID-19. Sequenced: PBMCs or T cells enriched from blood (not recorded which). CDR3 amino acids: CASSRAGGTEAFF. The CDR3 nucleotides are TGCGCCAGCAGCAGAGCAGGAGGCACTGAAGCTTTCTTT. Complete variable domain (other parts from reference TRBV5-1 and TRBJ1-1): KAGVTQTPRYLIKTRGQQVTLSCSPISGHRSVSWYQQTPGQGLQFLFEYFSETQRNKGNFPGRFSGRQFSNSRSEMNVSTLELGDSALYLCASSRAGGTEAFFGQGTRLTVV.